This T cell receptor (beta chain) was retrieved from a study of CD8 T cells in Susac syndrome. This clonotype was found once. Random hexamers served to reverse transcribe roughly 0.45 to 1 ug RNA. Each CDR3 protein gets one entry after TCRdb re-called the immunoSEQ multiplex PCR reads with MiXCR. The data show about 85,000 distinct CDR3 sequences, more than 85% seen once. V lost 7 bases and J 5 bases, leaving 23 bases between the germline ends. The V gene's germline CDR1 is DFQATT and CDR2 SNEGSKA (reference sequence). The CDR3 consists of 15 residues. The sequenced sample was CD8+ T cells from PBMCs. This chain joins TRBV20-1 and TRBJ1-2; D gene unclear. The origin of this receptor is a human donor with Susac syndrome. CDR3 amino acids: CSGGERQVGGYGYTF. As DNA, the CDR3 is TGCAGTGGGGGAGAAAGGCAGGTCGGAGGATATGGCTACACCTTC.